This TCR beta chain was recovered during a study of blood T cell repertoires in COVID-19. The data were produced by immunoSEQ multiplex PCR, yet TCRdb's version contains in-frame clones alone and is incomplete. This sample carries 100,000 to 150,000 clones, over 60% of them seen once, and the ten largest clones take 1.5% to 2%. The CDR3 extends over 15 amino acids. Trimming removed 1 base from V and 1 base from J, with 11 bases in between. CDR1 and CDR2 from the germline V gene are LNHDA and SQIVND (reference sequence). This clone came up many times. The V call is TRBV19, the J call TRBJ2-7; weak D call: TRBD2 (5 bases). Sample: peripheral blood. The receptor's source is a woman in her 70s with acute or convalescent COVID-19. In DNA, the CDR3 is TGTGCCAGTAGTATAGGGGTTACTAGTTCCTACGAGCAGTACTTC. This gives the protein CASSIGVTSSYEQYF.